These 8 T cell receptor beta chains originate from one sample sequenced in a study of blood T cell repertoires in COVID-19. Sequenced by immunoSEQ multiplex PCR; TCRdb stores in-frame clones only, minus some. Of about 140,000 clones detected, about four fifths appear once; the ten largest clones hold 3% to 3.5%. Sequenced: PBMCs or T cells enriched from blood (not recorded which). Receptors originate from a woman between 50 and 59 years old with acute COVID-19.

The gene calls are TRBV10-3 and TRBJ2-3, with 7 nucleotides matching TRBD2. Germline assignment: CDR1 ENHRY and CDR2 SYGVKD. The CDR3 length is 15 residues. Trimming at V came to 4 bases and at J to 2 bases, leaving 6 bases not matched to a gene. CDR3 sequence (DNA): TGTGCCATCAGTGGTTTGGCGGGGGTCACAGATACGCAGTATTTT. Its protein product is CAISGLAGVTDTQYF.

V gene TRBV5-6 combines with J gene TRBJ1-2; 7 nucleotides agree with TRBD1. Germline-derived CDR1 and CDR2 are SGHDT and YYEEEE. Trimming cost V 1 base and J 1 base; bases outside gene matches: 4. This CDR3 is built from 15 residues. CDR3 sequence: CASSLTGVDNYGYTF. The CDR3 bases are TGTGCCAGCAGCTTGACAGGGGTAGATAACTATGGCTACACCTTC.

V is TRBV5-1 and J is TRBJ2-7, with 8 bases matching TRBD1. The germline V gene encodes CDR1 SGHRS and CDR2 YFSETQ. J lost 4 bases, V lost 4 bases, and 13 bases had no gene match. This CDR3 is 16 amino acids long. CDR3 protein: CASSPQGAVSRYEQYF. CDR3 DNA: TGCGCCAGCAGCCCCCAGGGGGCGGTATCTAGATACGAGCAGTACTTC.

The V gene is TRBV5-1, the J gene TRBJ2-7; D perhaps matches TRBD1 (6 bases). CDR1 and CDR2 (germline): SGHRS, YFSETQ. This CDR3 has 17 residues. Trimming pared 3 bases from V and 4 bases from J, leaving 23 bases between. CDR3 DNA: TGCGCCAGCAGCTCAACTAAAGTGGCAGGGGTTTATTACGAGCAGTACTTC. It yields the protein CASSSTKVAGVYYEQYF.

V usage is TRBV9 and J usage is TRBJ1-4; D unresolved. Germline V gene data show CDR1 as SGDLS and CDR2 as YYNGEE. V lost 4 bases and J lost 7, with 11 bases in between. The CDR3 extends over 13 amino acids. The CDR3 bases are TGTGCCAGCAGCCCCGCTAGGAGTGAAAAACTGTTTTTT. Its translation: CASSPARSEKLFF.

DNA of the CDR3: TGCGCCAGCAGTCCTCGGGGGTTGAGCGGGAGACGCACAGATACGCAGTATTTT. It yields the protein CASSPRGLSGRRTDTQYF. This chain connects TRBV4-1 to TRBJ2-3, with 8 bases matching TRBD2. The CDR3 spans 18 residues. CDR1 is MGHRA, CDR2 YSYEKL, per germline. J lost 1 base, V lost 6 bases, and 15 bases had no gene match.

The CDR3 region has the DNA TGTGCCAGCAGCGTTGCGGGAGAAACCTACGAGCAGTACTTC. The encoded protein is CASSVAGETYEQYF. The rearrangement joins TRBV9 to TRBJ2-7; 7 nucleotides line up with TRBD2. Looked up from germline, CDR1 is SGDLS and CDR2 is YYNGEE. V shed 2 bases and J 2 bases; nucleotides not matched to a gene: 4. This CDR3 contains 14 residues.

J is TRBJ2-2 and V is TRBV7-2, with D possibly being TRBD1 (7 bases). Per the germline V gene, CDR1 is SGHTA and CDR2 is FQGNSA. This CDR3 comprises 16 residues. Trimming removed 5 bases from V and 6 bases from J, with 19 bases in between. In DNA, the CDR3 is TGTGCCAGCAGCGACCAGGGGGGAGGTAACGCCGGGGAGCTGTTTTTT. This gives the protein CASSDQGGGNAGELFF.